This TCR beta chain was captured in a study of blood T cells in healthy people across ages. The second PCR ran roughly 7 to 11 cycles with a sample-barcoded 5' primer and J-beta primers. Every molecule of cDNA carried a tag from a template-switch adaptor with 12 random nucleotides. TCRdb analysed the 5' RACE reads with MiXCR anew, one entry per CDR3 protein. The sample consists of about a million distinct CDR3 sequences, 51% of them appearing once. The germline V and J ends were trimmed by 4 bases and 2 bases, with 7 bases remaining between them. There are 13 residues in the CDR3. Germline lookup yields CDR1 MDHEN and CDR2 SYDVKM.

This sequence originates from a woman between 55 and 75 years old in good health. The sample was blood. The rearrangement joins TRBV28 to TRBJ2-3; D gene uncertain. Here the CDR3 reads CASSSPPTDTQYF. The CDR3 coding sequence is TGTGCCAGCAGTTCCCCGCCCACAGATACGCAGTATTTT.